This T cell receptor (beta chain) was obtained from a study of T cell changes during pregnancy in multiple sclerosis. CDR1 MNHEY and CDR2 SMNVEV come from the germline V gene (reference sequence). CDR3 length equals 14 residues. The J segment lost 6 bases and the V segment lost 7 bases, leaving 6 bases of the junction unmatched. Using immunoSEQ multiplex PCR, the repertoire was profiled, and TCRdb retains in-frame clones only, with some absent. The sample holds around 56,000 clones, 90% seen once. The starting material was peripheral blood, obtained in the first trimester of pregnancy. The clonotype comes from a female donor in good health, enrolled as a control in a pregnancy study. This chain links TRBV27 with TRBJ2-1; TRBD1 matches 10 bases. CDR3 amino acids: CASTLGTGANEQFF. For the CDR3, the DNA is TGTGCCAGCACCTTAGGGACAGGGGCCAATGAGCAGTTCTTC.